What follows is one T cell receptor beta chain and its context. CDR1 ENHRY and CDR2 SYGVKD come from the germline V gene. The CDR3 loop spans 15 amino acids. With 0 bases removed from V and 1 base from J, the gap between germline ends came to 7 bases. This record belongs to a study of blood T cell repertoires in COVID-19. Clones were sequenced by immunoSEQ multiplex PCR, and TCRdb holds only the in-frame ones, with some missing. The sample lists fewer than 300,000 clones, roughly 92% occurring once. The rearrangement joins TRBV10-3 to TRBJ1-3; no definite D call. This sequence originates from a woman aged 30 to 39 with COVID-19, enrolled during active disease. The sequenced material came from peripheral blood. The CDR3 nucleotides are TGTGCCATCAGTGAGTCTTTCGAGTCTGGAAACACCATATATTTT. Protein sequence: CAISESFESGNTIYF.